This T cell receptor (beta chain) was identified during a study of human T cells and chemical hapten exposure. Study background: Sensitization employed 2% DPC on about 2 cm by about 2 cm of upper inner arm skin. Patch tests applied 0.01% DPC to the upper back, read at 6 days.

In the authors' workflow: Between 23,224 and 690,600 TCRs appeared in each sample, and the median stood at around 92,000. TCRdb recomputed calls from the RACE reads with MiXCR, one row per CDR3 protein. In this record, the V and J calls reflect TCRdb's handling and not the investigators' own analysis. The sample yields some 87,000 distinct CDR3 sequences, around 10% seen once. This clonotype appeared a few times. Trimming shortened V by 0 bases and J by 2 bases, and 9 bases separated the two germline ends. In germline, CDR1 is SGHRS, CDR2 YFSETQ. This CDR3 is 15 amino acids long. Described time point: patch test 1, 2 weeks after DPC sensitization. The treatment was: therapeutic diphenylcyclopropenone sensitization with weekly scalp DPC. RNA extraction used unfractionated whole blood as the source of total RNA.

V gene TRBV5-1 combines with J gene TRBJ1-5, with D tentatively TRBD1 (6 bases). Material: whole blood, obtained in connection with sensitization to the hapten diphenylcyclopropenone (DPC). The source is a woman aged 45-65 years with alopecia areata. Some clones in this sample may be carry-over from other donors' samples. The chain's CDR3 is CASSLVAGGNQPQHF. CDR3 DNA sequence: TGCGCCAGCAGCTTGGTGGCAGGGGGCAATCAGCCCCAGCATTTT.